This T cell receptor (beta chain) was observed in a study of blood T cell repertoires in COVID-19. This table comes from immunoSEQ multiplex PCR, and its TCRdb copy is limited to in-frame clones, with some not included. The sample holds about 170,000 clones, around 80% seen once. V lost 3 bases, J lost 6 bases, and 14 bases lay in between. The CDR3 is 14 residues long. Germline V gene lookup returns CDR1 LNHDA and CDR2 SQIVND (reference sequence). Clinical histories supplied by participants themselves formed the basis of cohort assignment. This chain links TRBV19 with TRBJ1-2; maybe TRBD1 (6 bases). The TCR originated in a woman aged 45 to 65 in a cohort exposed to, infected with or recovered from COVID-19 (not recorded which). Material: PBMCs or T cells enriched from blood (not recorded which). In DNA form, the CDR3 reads TGTGCCAGTAGTATCCGCGGACAGTTCGATGGCTACACCTTC. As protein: CASSIRGQFDGYTF.